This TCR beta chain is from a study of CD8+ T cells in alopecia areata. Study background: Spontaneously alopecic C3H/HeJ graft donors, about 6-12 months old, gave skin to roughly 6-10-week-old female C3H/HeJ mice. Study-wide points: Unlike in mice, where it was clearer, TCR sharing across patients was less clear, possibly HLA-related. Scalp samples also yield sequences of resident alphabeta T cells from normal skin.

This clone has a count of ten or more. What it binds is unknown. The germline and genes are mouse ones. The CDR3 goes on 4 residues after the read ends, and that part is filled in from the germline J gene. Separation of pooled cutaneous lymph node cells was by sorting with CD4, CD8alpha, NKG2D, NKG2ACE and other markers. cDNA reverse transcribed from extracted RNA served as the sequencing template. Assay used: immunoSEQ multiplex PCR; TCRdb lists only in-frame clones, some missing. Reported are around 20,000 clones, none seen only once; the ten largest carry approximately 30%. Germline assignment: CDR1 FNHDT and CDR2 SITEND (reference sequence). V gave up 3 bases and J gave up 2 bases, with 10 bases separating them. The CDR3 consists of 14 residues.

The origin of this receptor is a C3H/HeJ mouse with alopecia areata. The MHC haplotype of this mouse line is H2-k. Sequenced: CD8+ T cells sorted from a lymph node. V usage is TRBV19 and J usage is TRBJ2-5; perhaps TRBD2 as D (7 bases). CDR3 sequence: CASSNGGRQDTQYF. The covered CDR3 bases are TGTGCCAGCAGTAATGGGGGGCGCCAAGAC.